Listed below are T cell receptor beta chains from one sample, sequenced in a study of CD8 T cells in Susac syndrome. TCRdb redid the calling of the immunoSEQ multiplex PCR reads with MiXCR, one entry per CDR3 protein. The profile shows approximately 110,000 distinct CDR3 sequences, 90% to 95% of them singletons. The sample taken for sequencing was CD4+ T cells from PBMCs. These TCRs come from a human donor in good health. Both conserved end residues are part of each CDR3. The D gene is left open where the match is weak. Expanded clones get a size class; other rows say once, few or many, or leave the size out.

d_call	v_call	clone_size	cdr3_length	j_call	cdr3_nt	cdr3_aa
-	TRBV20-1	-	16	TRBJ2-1	TGCAGTGCTAGTGATAGCAGCTACGCGACCTACAATGAGCAGTTCTTC	CSASDSSYATYNEQFF
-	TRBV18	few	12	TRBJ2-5	TGTGCCAGCTCACCACAGCAAGAGACCCAGTACTTC	CASSPQQETQYF
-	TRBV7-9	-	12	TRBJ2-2	TGTGCCAGCAGTTTACAGGGTTGGGAGCTGTTTTTT	CASSLQGWELFF
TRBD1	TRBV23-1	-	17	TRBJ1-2	TGCGCCAGCAGTCATTCCCGGGACAGGGGGAGGAAAGGCGGCTACACCTTC	CASSHSRDRGRKGGYTF
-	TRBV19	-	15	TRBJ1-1	TGTGCCAGTAGTCCCCGCCTGCCCAGTCCGGTGGAAGCTTTCTTT	CASSPRLPSPVEAFF
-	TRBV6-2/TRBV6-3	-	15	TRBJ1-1	TGTGCCAGCACCGCGGGGGGAGCTCGAGACACTGAAGCTTTCTTT	CASTAGGARDTEAFF
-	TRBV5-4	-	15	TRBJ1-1	TGTGCCAGCAGCTTGGGGATTACAGGGCGCACTGAAGCTTTCTTT	CASSLGITGRTEAFF
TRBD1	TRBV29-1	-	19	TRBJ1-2	TGCAGCGTTGTAGGACCCGCTCCGGGACAGGGAGGTGCGAGCTATGGCTACACCTTC	CSVVGPAPGQGGASYGYTF
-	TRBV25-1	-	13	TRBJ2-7	TGTGCCAGCAGTGAATCCACCCGCTACGAGCAGTACTTC	CASSESTRYEQYF
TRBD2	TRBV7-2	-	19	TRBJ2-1	TGTGCCAGCAGCTCTAAACTCCGCGGACTAGCGTACTCCTACAATGAGCAGTTCTTC	CASSSKLRGLAYSYNEQFF
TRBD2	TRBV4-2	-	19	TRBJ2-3	TGTGCCAGCAGCCCACTAATGGCTAGCGGGAGGAGGCCGACAGATACGCAGTATTTT	CASSPLMASGRRPTDTQYF